Listed below are T cell receptor beta chains from one sample, sequenced in a study of T cell responses to AZD1222 COVID-19 vaccine. The repertoire was sequenced with immunoSEQ multiplex PCR; TCRdb's copy has only in-frame clones and lacks some. The table includes about 86,000 clones, about nine tenths detected once. This sample comprised peripheral blood, obtained 28 days after the second AZD1222 dose. Receptors were obtained from an adult who received the AZD1222 COVID-19 vaccine. Each CDR3 is given with its conserved first and last residue. Fields, in order: clone size, D gene, V gene, J gene, CDR3 protein, CDR3 DNA. A D gene is named only where the DNA matches it firmly. Size tells how often a clone was seen (once, few, many) or the class of an expanded clone, and some rows leave it out.

clone_size: NA
d_call: NA
v_call: TRBV3-1/TRBV3-2
j_call: TRBJ1-5
cdr3_aa: CASSQGRPRRGGDQPQHF
cdr3_nt: TGTGCCAGCAGCCAAGGACGCCCCAGGCGGGGTGGGGATCAGCCCCAGCATTTT

clone_size: NA
d_call: TRBD1
v_call: TRBV19
j_call: TRBJ1-1
cdr3_aa: CASSILTGETPEAFF
cdr3_nt: TGTGCCAGTAGTATCCTGACAGGGGAGACCCCTGAAGCTTTCTTT

clone_size: NA
d_call: NA
v_call: TRBV7-2
j_call: TRBJ2-7
cdr3_aa: CASSLLAYEQYF
cdr3_nt: TGTGCCAGCAGCTTACTAGCCTACGAGCAGTACTTC

clone_size: NA
d_call: TRBD1
v_call: TRBV5-1
j_call: TRBJ2-7
cdr3_aa: CASSSFGQGAYEQYF
cdr3_nt: TGCGCCAGCAGCTCCTTCGGACAGGGGGCGTACGAGCAGTACTTC

clone_size: few
d_call: NA
v_call: TRBV3-1/TRBV3-2
j_call: TRBJ2-5
cdr3_aa: CASRDSEETQYF
cdr3_nt: TGTGCCAGCAGGGACAGCGAAGAGACCCAGTACTTC

clone_size: NA
d_call: NA
v_call: TRBV18
j_call: TRBJ1-2
cdr3_aa: CASSPPGNYGYTF
cdr3_nt: TGTGCCAGCTCACCACCAGGGAACTATGGCTACACCTTC

clone_size: once
d_call: NA
v_call: TRBV19
j_call: TRBJ1-3
cdr3_aa: CASNAGTGNTIYF
cdr3_nt: TGTGCCAGTAACGCAGGGACTGGAAACACCATATATTTT

clone_size: once
d_call: TRBD2
v_call: TRBV5-1
j_call: TRBJ2-3
cdr3_aa: CASSLGSSGGGPDTQYF
cdr3_nt: TGCGCCAGCAGCTTGGGGTCCTCGGGAGGGGGGCCAGATACGCAGTATTTT

clone_size: NA
d_call: NA
v_call: TRBV18
j_call: TRBJ2-3
cdr3_aa: CASSPSTDTQYF
cdr3_nt: TGTGCCAGCTCACCCAGCACAGATACGCAGTATTTT

clone_size: NA
d_call: TRBD2
v_call: TRBV9
j_call: TRBJ2-3
cdr3_aa: CASSLRLAGVGDTQYF
cdr3_nt: TGTGCCAGCAGCCTCCGACTAGCGGGAGTGGGAGATACGCAGTATTTT

clone_size: NA
d_call: NA
v_call: TRBV2
j_call: TRBJ2-3
cdr3_aa: CASSLLATSTDTQYF
cdr3_nt: TGTGCCAGCAGTCTACTAGCAACTAGCACAGATACGCAGTATTTT

clone_size: NA
d_call: NA
v_call: TRBV6-1
j_call: TRBJ2-7
cdr3_aa: CASSEGLYEQYF
cdr3_nt: TGTGCCAGCAGTGAAGGGCTCTACGAGCAGTACTTC

clone_size: NA
d_call: TRBD2
v_call: TRBV3-1/TRBV3-2
j_call: TRBJ2-7
cdr3_aa: CASSLGLAGPSYEQYF
cdr3_nt: TGTGCCAGCAGCCTGGGACTAGCGGGCCCCTCCTACGAGCAGTACTTC

clone_size: once
d_call: TRBD2
v_call: TRBV15
j_call: TRBJ2-1
cdr3_aa: CATSTGSGRASYNEQFF
cdr3_nt: TGTGCCACCAGCACAGGTAGCGGGAGGGCCTCCTACAATGAGCAGTTCTTC

clone_size: NA
d_call: NA
v_call: TRBV2
j_call: TRBJ1-1
cdr3_aa: CASSPIMNTEAFF
cdr3_nt: TGTGCCAGCAGTCCTATTATGAACACTGAAGCTTTCTTT

clone_size: NA
d_call: NA
v_call: TRBV19
j_call: TRBJ1-3
cdr3_aa: CATRQIPLSGNTIYF
cdr3_nt: TGTGCCACCCGACAGATCCCCCTCTCTGGAAACACCATATATTTT

clone_size: NA
d_call: NA
v_call: TRBV19
j_call: TRBJ2-2
cdr3_aa: CASSIGRGRGGINTGELFF
cdr3_nt: TGTGCCAGTAGTATCGGAAGGGGGAGGGGCGGAATAAACACCGGGGAGCTGTTTTTT

clone_size: NA
d_call: NA
v_call: TRBV28
j_call: TRBJ1-1
cdr3_aa: CASSLYSGRLNTEAFF
cdr3_nt: TGTGCCAGCAGTTTATATTCCGGCCGATTGAACACTGAAGCTTTCTTT

clone_size: NA
d_call: NA
v_call: TRBV19
j_call: TRBJ2-1
cdr3_aa: CASREGGSTMKQFF
cdr3_nt: TGTGCCAGTCGGGAAGGGGGATCCACAATGAAGCAGTTCTTC

clone_size: NA
d_call: NA
v_call: TRBV10-2
j_call: TRBJ2-7
cdr3_aa: CASRDTRTYEQYF
cdr3_nt: TGCGCCAGCAGGGACACCCGGACCTACGAGCAGTACTTC

clone_size: NA
d_call: NA
v_call: TRBV5-4
j_call: TRBJ1-2
cdr3_aa: CASSFGRGADYTF
cdr3_nt: TGTGCCAGCAGCTTTGGTAGGGGAGCGGACTACACCTTC

clone_size: once
d_call: NA
v_call: TRBV6-5
j_call: TRBJ2-1
cdr3_aa: CASRTDHEQFF
cdr3_nt: TGTGCCAGCAGAACGGATCATGAGCAGTTCTTC

clone_size: NA
d_call: NA
v_call: TRBV7-6
j_call: TRBJ2-1
cdr3_aa: CASSWETYPYNEQFF
cdr3_nt: TGTGCCAGCAGCTGGGAGACTTACCCGTACAATGAGCAGTTCTTC

clone_size: once
d_call: TRBD2
v_call: TRBV7-9
j_call: TRBJ2-1
cdr3_aa: CASSFSLNSGSYEQFF
cdr3_nt: TGTGCCAGCAGCTTTTCATTGAATAGCGGGAGCTATGAGCAGTTCTTC

clone_size: NA
d_call: NA
v_call: TRBV5-4
j_call: TRBJ1-1
cdr3_aa: CASSLRDRHTEAFF
cdr3_nt: TGTGCCAGCAGCTTAAGGGACCGGCACACTGAAGCTTTCTTT

clone_size: NA
d_call: NA
v_call: TRBV4-3
j_call: TRBJ2-3
cdr3_aa: CASSQDAGTDTQYF
cdr3_nt: TGCGCCAGCAGCCAAGATGCCGGCACAGATACGCAGTATTTT

clone_size: once
d_call: NA
v_call: TRBV11-2
j_call: TRBJ2-1
cdr3_aa: CASSLDTGNLYNERFF
cdr3_nt: TGTGCCAGCAGCTTAGACACAGGGAACCTCTACAATGAGCGGTTCTTC

clone_size: few
d_call: TRBD2
v_call: TRBV7-9
j_call: TRBJ2-7
cdr3_aa: CASSPGGRGGTYEQYF
cdr3_nt: TGTGCCAGCAGCCCTGGGGGGAGGGGCGGAACCTACGAGCAGTACTTC

clone_size: NA
d_call: NA
v_call: TRBV15
j_call: TRBJ1-4
cdr3_aa: CATSRDFETREKLFF
cdr3_nt: TGTGCCACCAGCAGAGATTTCGAGACGCGTGAAAAACTGTTTTTT

clone_size: NA
d_call: TRBD1
v_call: TRBV19
j_call: TRBJ2-1
cdr3_aa: CASSTFRTGGFDEQFF
cdr3_nt: TGTGCCAGTAGTACATTCCGGACAGGGGGTTTTGATGAGCAGTTCTTC

clone_size: NA
d_call: NA
v_call: TRBV7-8
j_call: TRBJ1-5
cdr3_aa: CASSRDSNQPQHF
cdr3_nt: TGTGCCAGCAGCCGGGACAGCAATCAGCCCCAGCATTTT

clone_size: NA
d_call: NA
v_call: TRBV18
j_call: TRBJ1-4
cdr3_aa: CASSPADRNNEKLFF
cdr3_nt: TGTGCCAGCTCACCCGCGGACAGAAATAATGAAAAACTGTTTTTT

clone_size: NA
d_call: NA
v_call: TRBV7-3
j_call: TRBJ1-5
cdr3_aa: CASSQQGGQPQHF
cdr3_nt: TGTGCCAGCAGCCAGCAGGGAGGTCAGCCCCAGCATTTT

clone_size: NA
d_call: NA
v_call: TRBV3-1/TRBV3-2
j_call: TRBJ2-1
cdr3_aa: CASSQVRYNEQFF
cdr3_nt: TGTGCCAGCAGCCAAGTACGATACAATGAGCAGTTCTTC

clone_size: NA
d_call: NA
v_call: TRBV11-2
j_call: TRBJ2-4
cdr3_aa: CASSLIPRQNIQYF
cdr3_nt: TGTGCCAGCAGCTTAATCCCAAGGCAAAACATTCAGTACTTC

clone_size: NA
d_call: NA
v_call: TRBV6-5
j_call: TRBJ1-3
cdr3_aa: CASSYSMGAPGNTIYF
cdr3_nt: TGTGCCAGCAGTTACTCGATGGGGGCTCCTGGAAACACCATATATTTT

clone_size: NA
d_call: NA
v_call: TRBV11-2
j_call: TRBJ2-3
cdr3_aa: CASSPGRSGTQYF
cdr3_nt: TGTGCCAGCAGCCCTGGGCGGTCGGGTACGCAGTATTTT

clone_size: NA
d_call: NA
v_call: TRBV4-3
j_call: TRBJ2-1
cdr3_aa: CASSQDGRHHSYNEQFF
cdr3_nt: TGCGCCAGCAGCCAAGATGGCAGACACCACTCCTACAATGAGCAGTTCTTC

clone_size: NA
d_call: NA
v_call: TRBV28
j_call: TRBJ2-7
cdr3_aa: CASSLGGHEQYF
cdr3_nt: TGTGCCAGCAGTTTAGGGGGACACGAGCAGTACTTC

clone_size: few
d_call: NA
v_call: TRBV27
j_call: TRBJ1-4
cdr3_aa: CASSRQVLPNEKLFF
cdr3_nt: TGTGCCAGCAGTCGCCAGGTCCTCCCTAATGAAAAACTGTTTTTT

clone_size: NA
d_call: TRBD2
v_call: TRBV20-1
j_call: TRBJ2-7
cdr3_aa: CSASLAGASYEQYF
cdr3_nt: TGCAGTGCTAGTTTAGCGGGAGCGTCCTACGAGCAGTACTTC